This TCR beta chain was sequenced during a study of cytomegalovirus exposure and HLA in healthy donors. Study information: About 80 million unique TCR sequences came from HLA-typed donors in an early release.

Turning to this clone: What it binds is unknown.

Whole-study findings and limits: Exclusion as indistinguishable affected some V segments, including TRBV6-2 and TRBV6-3. Presence/absence analyses rested on an assumption that sequencing depth was roughly uniform across donors.

The CDR3 spans 21 residues. V was shortened by 0 bases and J by 5 bases, with 29 bases between the two germline ends. Germline V gives CDR1 LGHNA, CDR2 YSLEER. With 60 Vbeta and 13 Jbeta primers, the PCR was carried out. TCRdb keeps only in-frame clones here, not all; method: immunoSEQ multiplex PCR. The table includes 170,000 or so clones, around 74% detected once. The origin of this receptor is a male donor in good health and CMV-seronegative. The sequenced material came from PBMCs. The chain couples TRBV4-3 to TRBJ2-1; D is possibly TRBD2 (7 bases). DNA of the CDR3: TGCGCCAGCAGCCAAGACTGGATGGGGGATGGGGGCGGGAGAGGTGACAATGAGCAGTTCTTC. It encodes CASSQDWMGDGGGRGDNEQFF.